The table lists the clone carrying this T cell receptor beta chain with many counts. The germline gives CDR1 LGHDT, CDR2 YNNKEL (reference sequence). The V and J ends lost 0 bases and 7 bases respectively, with 16 bases between them. This CDR3 spans 15 amino acids. Then a second PCR, running roughly 7 to 11 cycles, was carried out with a sample-barcoded 5' primer and a J-beta primer mix. TCRdb re-derived calls from the 5' RACE reads in MiXCR, one entry per CDR3 protein. The sample lists over 500,000 distinct CDR3 sequences; about 29% were seen once. The sample comes from a study of blood T cells in healthy people across ages. The sample was also linked to a second study, of T cells of mothers and their children.

The sequenced sample was blood. This sequence joins TRBV3-1 and TRBJ2-7, with a tentative D call TRBD2 (7 bases). The receptor comes from a boy between 2 and 10 years old in good health. The chain's CDR3 is CASSQDLGGPGEQYF. The CDR3 DNA follows: TGTGCCAGCAGCCAAGATCTGGGGGGGCCAGGAGAGCAGTACTTC.